The table lists the clone carrying this TCR beta chain with many counts. Its antigen is undetermined. The CDR3 ends on some other residue instead of the conserved phenylalanine or tryptophan, so this is likely a read error. The germline gives CDR1 SGHRS, CDR2 YFSETQ. Trimming took 0 bases from V and 12 from J, leaving 16 bases between them. The CDR3 covers 14 residues. Methods used by the authors: The study took CDR3 differences across clinicopathological groups and made a distant-metastasis classifier for papillary thyroid cancer from them. With MiXCR, TCRdb called clones anew from the PCR reads. TCRdb, rather than the study authors, made the V and J calls. The sample lists approximately 21,000 clones; approximately 24% were seen once. This sample stems from a study of metastatic and nonmetastatic thyroid tumors. Study-level points and caveats: As reported, TCR beta diversity in blood and tumor was significantly higher in malignant thyroid tumors than in benign nodules.

Every patient underwent thyroid surgery untreated. The rearrangement links TRBV5-1 to TRBJ2-1; no clear D gene. Sequenced material: adjacent normal tissue. The receptor's source is a female donor with papillary thyroid cancer or a benign thyroid nodule (not recorded which). Some clones in this sample may be carry-over from other donors' samples. This CDR3 reads CASSLGHADGVQFL. The CDR3 DNA reads as TGCGCCAGCAGCTTGGGACACGCTGATGGTGTGCAGTTCCTC.